This TCR beta chain originates from a study of blood T cell repertoires in COVID-19. Study-wide background: Samples of COVID-19 (acute and convalescent) were obtained from the United States, Italy and Spain.

Per the original data handling: Quantification of nucleated cells was approximated via reference gene primer amplification. TCRdb's copy holds only in-frame clones and misses some; the assay was immunoSEQ multiplex PCR. V, J and clone size are taken as reported in that table, and D and trimming were inferred from the DNA itself. The sample shows 190,000 or so clones, 70% to 90% of them seen only once. Patients from Seattle were sampled longitudinally, starting during active infection. This CDR3 has 15 residues. Trimming removed 5 bases from V and 2 bases from J; junction bases left unmatched: 6. Per germline, CDR1 SEHNR and CDR2 FQNEAQ (reference sequence).

The V gene is TRBV7-9, the J gene TRBJ2-3, with 8 bases fitting TRBD2. What was sequenced was peripheral blood. This sequence was found in a man aged 60 to 75 with COVID-19, enrolled during active disease. The CDR3 coding sequence is TGTGCCAGCAGCCGGGGGGGAGCTTACACAGATACGCAGTATTTT. Protein product: CASSRGGAYTDTQYF.